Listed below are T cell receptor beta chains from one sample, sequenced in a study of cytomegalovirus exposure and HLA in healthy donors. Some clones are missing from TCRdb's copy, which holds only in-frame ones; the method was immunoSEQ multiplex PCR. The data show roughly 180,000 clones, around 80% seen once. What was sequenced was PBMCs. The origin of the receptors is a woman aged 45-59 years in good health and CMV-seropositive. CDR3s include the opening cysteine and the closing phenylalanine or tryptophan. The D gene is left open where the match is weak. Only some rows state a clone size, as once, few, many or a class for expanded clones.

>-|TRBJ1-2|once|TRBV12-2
TGTGCAAGTCGGACAGGGGACTATGGCTACACCTTC
CASRTGDYGYTF
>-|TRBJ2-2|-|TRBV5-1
TGCGCCAGCAGCCCGGGACTTACCCCTACGAACACCGGGGAGCTGTTTTTT
CASSPGLTPTNTGELFF
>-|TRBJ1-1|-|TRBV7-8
TGTGCCAGCAGCTTAAAACAGAACACTGAAGCTTTCTTT
CASSLKQNTEAFF
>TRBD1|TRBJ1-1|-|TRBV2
TGTGCCAGCAATCTACAGGGGATGGACACTGAAGCTTTCTTT
CASNLQGMDTEAFF
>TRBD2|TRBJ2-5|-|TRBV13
TGTGCCAGCAGCTGGGAGGGGGAGACCCAGTACTTC
CASSWEGETQYF
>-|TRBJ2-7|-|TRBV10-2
TGCGCCAGCAGTGAGGAGAGCATTTACTACGAGCAGTACTTC
CASSEESIYYEQYF
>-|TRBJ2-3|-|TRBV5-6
TGTGCCAGCAGCTTGAGAGGATACACAGATACGCAGTATTTT
CASSLRGYTDTQYF
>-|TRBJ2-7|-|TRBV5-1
TGCGCCAGCAGCCCCCTGCTCAGCGTAGGAGGGAACGAGCAGTACTTC
CASSPLLSVGGNEQYF
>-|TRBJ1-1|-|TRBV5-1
TGCGCCAGCAGCTTGGACCCTACTTATGAAGCTTTCTTT
CASSLDPTYEAFF
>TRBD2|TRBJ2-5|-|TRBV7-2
TGTGCCAGCAGCTTGGCGGGGGGGGCCGGGGAGACCCAGTACTTC
CASSLAGGAGETQYF
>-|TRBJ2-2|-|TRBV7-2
TGTGCCAGCAGCTTAGCCGGGGCCGGGGAGCTGTTTTTT
CASSLAGAGELFF
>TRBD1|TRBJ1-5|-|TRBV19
TGTGCCAGTAGTATAGGGACAGGACAGCCCCAGCATTTT
CASSIGTGQPQHF
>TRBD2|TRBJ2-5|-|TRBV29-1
TGCAGCGTTGGGGCCGGGGGGGCGGGAGAGACCCAGTACTTC
CSVGAGGAGETQYF
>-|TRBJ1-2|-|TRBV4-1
TGCGCCAGCAGCCAAGTCGTAGTCCGCACGGGGGACTATGGCTACACCTTC
CASSQVVVRTGDYGYTF
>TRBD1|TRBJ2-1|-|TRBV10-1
TGCGCCAGCAGTGGACAAGGCCAGGGGGCCTACAATGAGCAGTTCTTC
CASSGQGQGAYNEQFF
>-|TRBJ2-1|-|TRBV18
TGTGCCAGCTCACCATGGCAGGGCCACAATGAGCAGTTCTTC
CASSPWQGHNEQFF
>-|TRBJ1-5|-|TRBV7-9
TGTGCCAGCAGCTTAGCGCAGGGCAATCAGCCCCAGCATTTT
CASSLAQGNQPQHF
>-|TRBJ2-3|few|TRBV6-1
TGTGCCAGCAGTTCATCCCCAGATACGCAGTATTTT
CASSSSPDTQYF
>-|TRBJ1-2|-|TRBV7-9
TGTGCCAGCAGCGATTTGGGGGGTACTTCCGATGGCTACACCTTC
CASSDLGGTSDGYTF
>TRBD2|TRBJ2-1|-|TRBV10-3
TGTGCCATCAGTGACGACGGGCTAGCGGGGGCCTACTCCTACAATGAGCAGTTCTTC
CAISDDGLAGAYSYNEQFF
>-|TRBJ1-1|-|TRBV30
TGTGCCTGGAGTAGGGGGACCTTGAACACTGAAGCTTTCTTT
CAWSRGTLNTEAFF
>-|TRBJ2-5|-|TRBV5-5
TGTGCCAGCAGCTTCGAGAGGCAAGAGACCCAGTACTTC
CASSFERQETQYF
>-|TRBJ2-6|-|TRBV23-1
TGCGCCAGCCACGAAATGGGGCCCGGGGCCAACGTCCTGACTTTC
CASHEMGPGANVLTF
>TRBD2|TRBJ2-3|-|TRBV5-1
TGCGCCAGCAGCTTGGCCCGTCGGGGGGTGGGAGATACGCAGTATTTT
CASSLARRGVGDTQYF
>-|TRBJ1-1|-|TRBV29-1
TGCAGCGTTGCGCAGATCATGAACACTGAAGCTTTCTTT
CSVAQIMNTEAFF
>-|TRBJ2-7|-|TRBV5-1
TGCGCCAGCAGCGAGGGTTCCTACGAGCAGTACTTC
CASSEGSYEQYF
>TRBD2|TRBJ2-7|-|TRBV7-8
TGTGCCAGCAGCCCCTGGGAGGGTCGAAAGGACGAGCAGTACTTC
CASSPWEGRKDEQYF
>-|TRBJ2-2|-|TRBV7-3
TGTGCCAGCAGCTTAATCTCGACAGGCACCGGGGAGCTGTTTTTT
CASSLISTGTGELFF
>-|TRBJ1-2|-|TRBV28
TGTGCCAGCAGTTTGGACAGCCCTATTGGCTACACCTTC
CASSLDSPIGYTF
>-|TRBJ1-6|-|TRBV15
TGTGCCACCAGCAGAGGGGGGGTTAATTCACCCCTCCACTTT
CATSRGGVNSPLHF
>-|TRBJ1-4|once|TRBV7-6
TGTGCCAGCAGCCGCAACCGGGTTAATGAAAAACTGTTTTTT
CASSRNRVNEKLFF
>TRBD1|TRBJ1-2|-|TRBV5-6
TGTGCCAGCAGCGCCGGACAGGGGAACTATGGCTACACCTTC
CASSAGQGNYGYTF
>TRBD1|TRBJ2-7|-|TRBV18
TGTGCCAGCTCACCAATTACAGGGGACGAGCAGTACTTC
CASSPITGDEQYF
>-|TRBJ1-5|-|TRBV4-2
TGTGCCAGCAGCCAAGAAACAGGGCCCCACACCAATCAGCCCCAGCATTTT
CASSQETGPHTNQPQHF
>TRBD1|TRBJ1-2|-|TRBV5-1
TGCGCCAGCAGCGGGGGACAGGGTAACTATGGCTACACCTTC
CASSGGQGNYGYTF
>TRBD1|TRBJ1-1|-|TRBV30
TGTGCCTGGATAGGGGCAGGGGGCATGATCACTGAAGCTTTCTTT
CAWIGAGGMITEAFF
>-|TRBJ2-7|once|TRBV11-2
TGTGCCAGCAGCACCAGGGTAACTGTTCCCTACGAGCAGTACTTC
CASSTRVTVPYEQYF
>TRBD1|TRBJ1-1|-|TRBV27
TGTGCCAGCAAACCCACAGGGGGATTGGCTGAAGCTTTCTTT
CASKPTGGLAEAFF
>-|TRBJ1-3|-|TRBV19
TGTGCCAGTAGTGGCCGGACTCAAGGGGGAAACACCATATATTTT
CASSGRTQGGNTIYF
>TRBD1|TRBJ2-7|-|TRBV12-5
TGTGCTAGTGGTTTGGTCCTAGGGGGCAGGGGAAACGAGCAGTACTTC
CASGLVLGGRGNEQYF
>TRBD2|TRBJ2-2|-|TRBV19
TGTGCCAGTAGCCGACGCGGGGGGGTGAACACCGGGGAGCTGTTTTTT
CASSRRGGVNTGELFF
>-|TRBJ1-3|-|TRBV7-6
TGTGCCAGCAGCCTAAAAAATCAGGGTTGGAGCTCTGGAAACACCATATATTTT
CASSLKNQGWSSGNTIYF
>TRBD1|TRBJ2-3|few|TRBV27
TGTGCCAGCAGTTCCCGGACAGGAAGCGGTACGCAGTATTTT
CASSSRTGSGTQYF
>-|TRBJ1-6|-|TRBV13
TGTGCCAGCAGCCCCAGAGGACAATCACCCCTCCACTTT
CASSPRGQSPLHF
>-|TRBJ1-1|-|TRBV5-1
TGCGCCAGCAAAGTAACTATGAACACTGAAGCTTTCTTT
CASKVTMNTEAFF
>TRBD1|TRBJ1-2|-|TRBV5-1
TGCGCCAGCAGCTTGGCCCAGGGGGGTGGCTACACCTTC
CASSLAQGGGYTF